This T cell receptor (beta chain) was sequenced in a study of cytomegalovirus exposure and HLA in healthy donors. V lost 0 bases and J lost 3, with 15 bases in between. Germline CDR1 reads SGHRS; CDR2 reads YFSETQ. This CDR3 has 17 residues. This clone has only one observation. Its antigen is not identified. General study points: An analysis done earlier found most TCR beta V segments productive about 87% or about 30% of the time. In a later analysis, HLA-C alleles had the fewest associated TCRs, DRB1 alleles the most. Investigators reported some 150 TCR beta chains as tied to cytomegalovirus. It has been reported that TCR beta sequences accurately predicted the HLA-A and HLA-B alleles of most subjects.

PCR employed 60 Vbeta and 13 Jbeta primers. This table comes from immunoSEQ multiplex PCR, and its TCRdb copy is limited to in-frame clones, with some not included. The table has 170,000 or so clones, over 60% seen once. This chain uses TRBV5-1 with TRBJ1-4; weak D call: TRBD1 (6 bases). Sequenced material: PBMCs. The clonotype originates from a woman aged 40 to 50 in good health and CMV-seronegative. The CDR3 DNA sequence: TGCGCCAGCAGCTTGGTACAGGGTGGTATGGCTAATGAAAAACTGTTTTTT. Translation gives CASSLVQGGMANEKLFF.